A selection of T cell receptor beta chains follows, all from one sample in a study of blood T cell repertoires in COVID-19. Sequencing was performed with immunoSEQ multiplex PCR; in TCRdb, only in-frame clones are kept and a portion is missing. The sample has 150,000 to 200,000 clones, around 81% seen once; the top ten hold 9.5% to 12%. Sequencing was carried out using peripheral blood. These TCRs come from a man between 60 and 75 years old with active or convalescent COVID-19. Each CDR3 is given with its conserved first and last residue. The D gene is left open where the match is weak. Where a row states a size, it is once, few, many or the class of an expanded clone; other rows omit it.

>TRBV10-3|.|16|TRBJ2-5|TRBD2
TGTGCCATCAGTGCGTCTGACGGGAGGGCCTCGGAGACCCAGTACTTC
CAISASDGRASETQYF
>TRBV12-3/TRBV12-4|.|13|TRBJ1-2|.
TGTGCCTCCTCCGGTAGGCGGGGCTATGGCTACACCTTC
CASSGRRGYGYTF
>TRBV3-1/TRBV3-2|.|13|TRBJ1-1|.
TGTGCCAGCAGCCCCGGTGTACAGCCTGAAGCTTTCTTT
CASSPGVQPEAFF
>TRBV12-3/TRBV12-4|.|13|TRBJ1-2|TRBD1
TGTGCCAGCAGTGTACAGGGGAGCTATGGCTACACCTTC
CASSVQGSYGYTF
>TRBV11-2|.|15|TRBJ2-6|TRBD1
TGTGCCAGCAGCGACAGGGGCTCTGGGGCCAACGTCCTGACTTTC
CASSDRGSGANVLTF
>TRBV7-6|few|15|TRBJ2-7|.
TGTGCCAGCAGCCCCTCCGTGACAGATTCCTACGAGCAGTACTTC
CASSPSVTDSYEQYF
>TRBV5-1|.|13|TRBJ2-7|.
TGCGCCAGCACCTGGGCCCGGGGGACCGAGCAGTACTTC
CASTWARGTEQYF
>TRBV2|.|13|TRBJ2-2|TRBD2
TGTGCCAGCATTAGCGGGAGCAGCGGGGAGCTGTTTTTT
CASISGSSGELFF
>TRBV10-1|.|14|TRBJ2-7|TRBD2
TGCGCCAGCAGTCGACTAGCCCGAGCGGGGGAGCAGTACTTC
CASSRLARAGEQYF
>TRBV9|.|13|TRBJ1-2|.
TGTGCCAGCAGCGGACAGTCGGTGGGGGGCTACACCTTC
CASSGQSVGGYTF
>TRBV10-2|.|12|TRBJ2-7|.
TGCGCCAGCAGGACAAAAAGAAGCGAGCAGTACTTC
CASRTKRSEQYF
>TRBV27|few|17|TRBJ1-6|TRBD1
TGTGCCAGCAGTTCCCTTGGGACAGGGGGCGTTTATTCACCCCTCCACTTT
CASSSLGTGGVYSPLHF
>TRBV6-5|.|15|TRBJ1-4|.
TGTGCCAGCACCCTAGATACGCCAACTAATGAAAAACTGTTTTTT
CASTLDTPTNEKLFF
>TRBV6-5|few|11|TRBJ1-2|.
TGTGCCAGCAGTATGAATCGGGGCTACACCTTC
CASSMNRGYTF
>TRBV20-1|.|13|TRBJ1-2|TRBD1
TGCAGTGCTAGTCCAGGGGGCGTTCATGGCTACACCTTC
CSASPGGVHGYTF
>TRBV27|.|14|TRBJ1-2|TRBD1
TGTGCCAGCAGGGACAGGGGGCGACGCTATGGCTACACCTTC
CASRDRGRRYGYTF
>TRBV12-3/TRBV12-4|.|13|TRBJ1-1|.
TGTGCCAGCAGTTTAAGCCCGGGCACTGAAGCTTTCTTT
CASSLSPGTEAFF
>TRBV11-2|.|15|TRBJ2-7|.
TGTGCCAGCAGCTTAGCTGGCAGGGCAGGATACGAGCAGTACTTC
CASSLAGRAGYEQYF
>TRBV6-5|.|13|TRBJ1-5|.
TGTGCCAGCACCCGTTATAGCAATCAGCCCCAGCATTTT
CASTRYSNQPQHF
>TRBV15|.|15|TRBJ1-2|.
TGTGCCACCAGCAGAGATAGTCAGGGGAGCTATGGCTACACCTTC
CATSRDSQGSYGYTF
>TRBV19|.|14|TRBJ1-5|TRBD1
TGTGCCAGTAGTATGCAGGGGGGCAATCAGCCCCAGCATTTT
CASSMQGGNQPQHF
>TRBV24-1|once|18|TRBJ2-1|TRBD1
TGTGCCACCAGTGATTTGCAGCCGGGACAGGGCTCGTACGGTGAGCAGTTCTTC
CATSDLQPGQGSYGEQFF
>TRBV27|.|13|TRBJ2-7|.
TGTGCCAGCAGTACAGGGAACACCTACGAGCAGTACTTC
CASSTGNTYEQYF
>TRBV6-5|few|14|TRBJ2-7|TRBD2
TGTGCCAGCAGACGCCTAGCGGGAATGTACGAGCAGTACTTC
CASRRLAGMYEQYF
>TRBV5-4|.|15|TRBJ1-6|.
TGTGCCAGCAGCTTGGCCCCAGGAGGTCTCTCACCCCTCCACTTT
CASSLAPGGLSPLHF
>TRBV7-2|.|13|TRBJ1-5|.
TGTGCCAGCAGCTTAGCCGACAAACAGGTACAGCATTTT
CASSLADKQVQHF
>TRBV4-2|.|16|TRBJ1-2|TRBD1
TGTGCCAGCAGCCAAGATGAAGGACAGGGCCCCTATGGCTACACCTTC
CASSQDEGQGPYGYTF
>TRBV19|.|14|TRBJ1-5|.
TGTGCCAGTAGTATTCTCGGAGGCAATCAGCCCCAGCATTTT
CASSILGGNQPQHF
>TRBV5-1|.|15|TRBJ1-4|TRBD1
TGCGCCAGCAGCTTGTCCCAGGGGGCAAAGGAAAAACTGTTTTTT
CASSLSQGAKEKLFF
>TRBV11-1|.|13|TRBJ2-3|.
TGTGCCAGCAGCTTTAGGGGCGCAGATACGCAGTATTTT
CASSFRGADTQYF
>TRBV5-8|.|16|TRBJ1-5|.
TGTGCCAGCAGCTTGGACTCAGGGTATAGCAATCAGCCCCAGCATTTT
CASSLDSGYSNQPQHF
>TRBV18|few|14|TRBJ1-5|.
TGTGCCAGCTCACCAGAGGTTCGCAATCAGCCCCAGCATTTT
CASSPEVRNQPQHF
>TRBV11-3|.|17|TRBJ1-2|.
TGTGCCAGCAGCTTAGAGGTCGGGCGGGGGCGCAGCTATGGCTACACCTTC
CASSLEVGRGRSYGYTF
>TRBV28|.|13|TRBJ2-5|.
TGTGCCAGCAGTTTTTCCCTCGGGGAGACCCAGTACTTC
CASSFSLGETQYF
>TRBV6-1|.|17|TRBJ1-6|.
TGTGCCAGCAGTGAAGCGCTTTGGGAGCCCTATAATTCACCCCTCCACTTT
CASSEALWEPYNSPLHF
>TRBV6-5|.|13|TRBJ1-4|.
TGTGCCAGCAGTTATACGAGCTATGAAAAACTGTTTTTT
CASSYTSYEKLFF
>TRBV7-9|.|14|TRBJ1-6|TRBD1
TGTGCCAGCAGCCATAAGGACAGGGTTTCACCCCTCCACTTT
CASSHKDRVSPLHF
>TRBV7-3|.|15|TRBJ2-1|TRBD2
TGTGCCAGCAGCTTAGGGGGACTAAAGAACAATGAGCAGTTCTTC
CASSLGGLKNNEQFF
>TRBV2|.|12|TRBJ2-7|.
TGTGCCAGCAGAACAGTCTCCTACGAGCAGTACTTC
CASRTVSYEQYF
>TRBV6-6|few|14|TRBJ1-1|TRBD1
TGTGCCAGCAGTCTGACAGGGGTGTTCGCTGAAGCTTTCTTT
CASSLTGVFAEAFF
>TRBV2|.|14|TRBJ1-2|.
TGTGCCAGCAGTGGGACAGCCGGCGGCTATGGCTACACCTTC
CASSGTAGGYGYTF
>TRBV2|.|12|TRBJ2-5|.
TGTGCCAGCTCCCCGGGACTCGGGGCCCAGTACTTC
CASSPGLGAQYF
>TRBV5-1|once|15|TRBJ2-7|TRBD1
TGCGCCAGCAGCTTGGTGGGACAGGGCCCCTACGAGCAGTACTTC
CASSLVGQGPYEQYF
>TRBV18|.|13|TRBJ2-5|TRBD2
TGTGCCAGCTCACCGGGACTAGAAGAGACCCAGTACTTC
CASSPGLEETQYF
>TRBV2|.|14|TRBJ2-7|TRBD1
TGTGCCAGCAGATGGACAGGGTATACCTACGAGCAGTACTTC
CASRWTGYTYEQYF